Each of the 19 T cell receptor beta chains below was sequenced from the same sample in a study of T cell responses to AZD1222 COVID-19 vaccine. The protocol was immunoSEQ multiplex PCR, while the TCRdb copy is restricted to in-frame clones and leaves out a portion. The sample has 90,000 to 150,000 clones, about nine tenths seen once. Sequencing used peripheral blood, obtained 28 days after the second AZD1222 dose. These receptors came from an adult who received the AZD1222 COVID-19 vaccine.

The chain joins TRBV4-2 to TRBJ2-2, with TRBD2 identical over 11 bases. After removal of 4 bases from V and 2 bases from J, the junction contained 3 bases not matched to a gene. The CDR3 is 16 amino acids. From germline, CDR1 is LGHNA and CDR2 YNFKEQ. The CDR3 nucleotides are TGTGCCAGCAGCCGGACTAGCGGGCCAAACACCGGGGAGCTGTTTTTT. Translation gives CASSRTSGPNTGELFF.

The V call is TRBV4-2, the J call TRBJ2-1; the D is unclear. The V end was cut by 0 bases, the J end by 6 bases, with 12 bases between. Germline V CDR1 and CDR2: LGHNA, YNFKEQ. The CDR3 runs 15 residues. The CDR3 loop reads CASSQDLRLVNEQFF. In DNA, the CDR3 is TGTGCCAGCAGCCAAGATTTGCGGCTTGTCAATGAGCAGTTCTTC.

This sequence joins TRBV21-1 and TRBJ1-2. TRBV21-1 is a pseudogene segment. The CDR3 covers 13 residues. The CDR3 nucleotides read TGTGCCAGCAGCTCCAAAGGATCGGCTGCCCTGGTCTTC. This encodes CASSSKGSAALVF.

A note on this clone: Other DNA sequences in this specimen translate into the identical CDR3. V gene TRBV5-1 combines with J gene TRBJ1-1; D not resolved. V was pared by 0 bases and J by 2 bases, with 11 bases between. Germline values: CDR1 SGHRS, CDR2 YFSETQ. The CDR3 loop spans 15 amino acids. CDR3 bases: TGCGCCAGCAGCTTGGAATCAGAGATTAACACTGAAGCTTTCTTT. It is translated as CASSLESEINTEAFF.

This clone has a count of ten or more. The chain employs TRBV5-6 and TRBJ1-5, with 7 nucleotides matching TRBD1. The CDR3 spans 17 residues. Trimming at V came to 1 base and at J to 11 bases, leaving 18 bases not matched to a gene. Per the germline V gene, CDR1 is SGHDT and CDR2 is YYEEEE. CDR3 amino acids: CASSLSGTVPKTGAQHF. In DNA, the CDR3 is TGTGCCAGCAGCTTGTCCGGGACAGTACCTAAAACAGGGGCCCAGCATTTT.

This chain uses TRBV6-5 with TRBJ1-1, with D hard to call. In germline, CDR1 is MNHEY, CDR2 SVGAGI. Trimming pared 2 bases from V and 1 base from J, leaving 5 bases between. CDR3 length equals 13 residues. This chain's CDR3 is CASSYNTNTEAFF. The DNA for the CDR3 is TGTGCCAGCAGTTACAACACGAACACTGAAGCTTTCTTT.

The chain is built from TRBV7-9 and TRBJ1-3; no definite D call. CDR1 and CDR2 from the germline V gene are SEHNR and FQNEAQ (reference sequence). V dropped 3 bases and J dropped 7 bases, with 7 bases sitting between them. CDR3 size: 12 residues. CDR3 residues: CASSFDGNTIYF. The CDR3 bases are TGTGCCAGCAGCTTCGATGGGAACACCATATATTTT.

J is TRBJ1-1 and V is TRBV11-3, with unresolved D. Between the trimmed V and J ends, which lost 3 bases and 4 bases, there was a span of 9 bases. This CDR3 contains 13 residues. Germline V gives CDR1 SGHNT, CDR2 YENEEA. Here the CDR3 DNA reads TGTGCCAGCAGCTTCGACATAACCACTGAAGCTTTCTTT. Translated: CASSFDITTEAFF.

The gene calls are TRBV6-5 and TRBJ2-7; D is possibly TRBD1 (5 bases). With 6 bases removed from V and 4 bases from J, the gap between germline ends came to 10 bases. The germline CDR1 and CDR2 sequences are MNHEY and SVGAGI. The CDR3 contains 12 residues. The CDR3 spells CASSPNRYEQYF. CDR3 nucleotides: TGTGCCAGCAGCCCGAACAGGTACGAGCAGTACTTC.

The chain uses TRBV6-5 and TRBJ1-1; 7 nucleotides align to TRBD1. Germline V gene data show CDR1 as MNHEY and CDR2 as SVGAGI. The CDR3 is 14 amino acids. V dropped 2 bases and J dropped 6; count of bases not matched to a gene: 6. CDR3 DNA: TGTGCCAGCAGTTACCTCAGGGGGGCCTCTGAAGCTTTCTTT. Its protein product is CASSYLRGASEAFF.

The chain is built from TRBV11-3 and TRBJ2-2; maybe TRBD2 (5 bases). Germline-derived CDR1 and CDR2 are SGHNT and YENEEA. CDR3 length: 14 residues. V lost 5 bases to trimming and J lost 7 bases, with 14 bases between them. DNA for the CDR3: TGTGCCAGCAGCCCAGGAACCGAGGGCGGGGAGCTGTTTTTT. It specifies CASSPGTEGGELFF. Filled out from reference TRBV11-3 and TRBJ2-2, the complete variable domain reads EAGVVQSPRYKIIEKKQPVAFWCNPISGHNTLYWYLQNLGQGPELLIRYENEEAVDDSQLPKDRFSAERLKGVDSTLKIQPAELGDSAVYLCASSPGTEGGELFFGEGSRLTVL.

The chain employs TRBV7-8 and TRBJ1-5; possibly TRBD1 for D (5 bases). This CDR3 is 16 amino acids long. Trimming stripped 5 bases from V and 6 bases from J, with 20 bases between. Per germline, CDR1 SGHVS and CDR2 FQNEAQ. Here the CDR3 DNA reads TGTGCCAGCAGCATAAGACAGTCCTACCTCCCTCAGCCCCAGCATTTT. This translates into CASSIRQSYLPQPQHF.

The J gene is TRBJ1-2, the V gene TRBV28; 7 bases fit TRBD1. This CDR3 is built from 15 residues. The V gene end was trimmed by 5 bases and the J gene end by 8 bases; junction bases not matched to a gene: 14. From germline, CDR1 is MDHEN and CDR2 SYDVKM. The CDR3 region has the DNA TGTGCCAGCAGTGCGCCACAGGGGTCCTTGGGCGGCTACACCTTC. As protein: CASSAPQGSLGGYTF.

CDR3 residues: CASSGLTGWANEKLFF. The CDR3 coding sequence is TGTGCCAGCAGTGGATTGACAGGGTGGGCTAATGAAAAACTGTTTTTT. The V call is TRBV6-1, the J call TRBJ1-4; 7 bases are shared with TRBD1. This CDR3 is 16 amino acids long. Germline CDR1 MNHNS, CDR2 SASEGT. The V segment lost 4 bases and the J segment 3 bases; nucleotides outside the gene matches: 8.

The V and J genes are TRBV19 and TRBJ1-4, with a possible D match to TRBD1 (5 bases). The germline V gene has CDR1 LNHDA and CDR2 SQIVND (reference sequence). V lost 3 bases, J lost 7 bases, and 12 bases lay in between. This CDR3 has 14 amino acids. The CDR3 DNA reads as TGTGCCAGTAGTATCGGGGGAGGGACTGAAAAACTGTTTTTT. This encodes CASSIGGGTEKLFF.

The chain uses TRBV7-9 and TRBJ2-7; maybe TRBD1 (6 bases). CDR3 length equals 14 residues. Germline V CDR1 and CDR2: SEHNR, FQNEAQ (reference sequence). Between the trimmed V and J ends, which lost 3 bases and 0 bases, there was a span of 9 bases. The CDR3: CASSFRDNSYEQYF. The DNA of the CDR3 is TGTGCCAGCAGCTTTAGGGACAACTCCTACGAGCAGTACTTC. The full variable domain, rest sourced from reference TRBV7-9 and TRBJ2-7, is DTGVSQNPRHKITKRGQNVTFRCDPISEHNRLYWYRQTLGQGPEFLTYFQNEAQLEKSRLLSDRFSAERPKGSFSTLEIQRTEQGDSAMYLCASSFRDNSYEQYFGPGTRLTVT.

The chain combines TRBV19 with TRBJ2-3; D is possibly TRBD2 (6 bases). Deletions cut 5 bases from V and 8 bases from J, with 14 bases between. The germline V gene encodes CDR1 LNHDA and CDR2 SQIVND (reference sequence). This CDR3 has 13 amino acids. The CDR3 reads CASSPRLGVTQYF. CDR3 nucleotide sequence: TGTGCCAGTAGTCCTCGACTAGGGGTTACGCAGTATTTT.

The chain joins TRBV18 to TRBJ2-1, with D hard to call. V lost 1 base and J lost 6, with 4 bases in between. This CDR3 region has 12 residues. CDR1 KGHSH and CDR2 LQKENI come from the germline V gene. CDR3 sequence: CASSPLGNEQFF. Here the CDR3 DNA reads TGTGCCAGCTCACCACTCGGCAATGAGCAGTTCTTC.

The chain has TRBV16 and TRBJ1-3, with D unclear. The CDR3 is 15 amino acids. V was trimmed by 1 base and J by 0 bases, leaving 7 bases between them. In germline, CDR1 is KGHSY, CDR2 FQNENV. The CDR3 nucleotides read TGTGCCAGCAGCCAATGGGCGAGCTCTGGAAACACCATATATTTT. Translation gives CASSQWASSGNTIYF.